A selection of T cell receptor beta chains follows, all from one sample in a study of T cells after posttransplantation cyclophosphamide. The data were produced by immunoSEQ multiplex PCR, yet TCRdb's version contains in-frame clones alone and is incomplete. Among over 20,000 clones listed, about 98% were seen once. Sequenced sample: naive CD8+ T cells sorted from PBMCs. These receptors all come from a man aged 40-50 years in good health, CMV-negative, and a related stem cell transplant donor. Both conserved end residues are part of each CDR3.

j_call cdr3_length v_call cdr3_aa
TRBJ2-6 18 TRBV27 CASSLFGDRVSGANVLTF
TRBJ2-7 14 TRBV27 CASTRASGAREQYF
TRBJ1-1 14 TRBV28 CASQDRGPNTEAFF
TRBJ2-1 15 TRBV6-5 CASSYEGGLGKKQFF
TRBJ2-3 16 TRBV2 CASSEAGRIRRNTQYF
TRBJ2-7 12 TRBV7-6 CASSVGDSEQYF
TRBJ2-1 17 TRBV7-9 CASSTSRTGGNWDEQFF
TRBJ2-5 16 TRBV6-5 CASSFRDREIQETQYF
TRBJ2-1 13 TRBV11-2 CASKAGGPNEQFF
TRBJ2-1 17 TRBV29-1 CSVVTRVASPSYNEQFF
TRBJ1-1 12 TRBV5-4 CASSGGDTEAFF
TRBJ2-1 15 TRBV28 CASSAGLAGNNEQFF
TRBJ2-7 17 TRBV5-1 CASSLDVAGGPLDEQYF
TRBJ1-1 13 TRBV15 CATTTVLFTEAFF
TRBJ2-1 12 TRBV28 CASSGRLDEQFF
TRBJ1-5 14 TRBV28 CASSSRDSNQPQHF
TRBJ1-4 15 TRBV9 CASSVMGAAYEKLFF
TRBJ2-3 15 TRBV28 CASRLRRGDTDTQYF
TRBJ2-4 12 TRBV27 CASSLDGDIQYF
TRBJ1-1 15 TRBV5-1 CASSPRQGMNTEAFF
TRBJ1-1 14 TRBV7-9 CASSLSTLGAEAFF
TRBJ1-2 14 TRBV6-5 CASSYSRGAGGYTF
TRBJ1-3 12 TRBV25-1 CASSGEGYTIYF
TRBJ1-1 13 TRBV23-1 CASQTGGNTEAFF
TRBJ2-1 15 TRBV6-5 CASSYSRYTVNEQFF
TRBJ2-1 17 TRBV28 CASSLFGSDPRYNEQFF
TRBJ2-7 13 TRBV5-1 CASSRGTAYEQYF
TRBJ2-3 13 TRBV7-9 CASLAGRTDTQYF
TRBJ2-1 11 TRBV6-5 CSSTRGPSEFF
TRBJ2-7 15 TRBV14 CASSPPGQRRPEQYF
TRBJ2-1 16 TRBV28 CASSFGGMDIDNEQFF
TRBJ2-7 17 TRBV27 CASRLLVSGILKDEQYF
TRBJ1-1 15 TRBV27 CASSLAGTPNTEAFF